What follows are 5 T cell receptor beta chains derived from one specimen sequenced in a study of blood T cell repertoires in COVID-19. Method: immunoSEQ multiplex PCR; TCRdb's copy keeps in-frame clones and lacks some. The repertoire holds 200,000 to 300,000 clones, with 70% to 90% as singletons. The sample was peripheral blood. These receptor sequences come from a woman aged 60-70 years with active or convalescent COVID-19.

This clone has just one count. The chain uses TRBV19 and TRBJ1-1, with D possibly being TRBD1 (6 bases). V shed 5 bases and J shed 5 bases, with 12 bases lying between them. Germline lookup yields CDR1 LNHDA and CDR2 SQIVND (reference sequence). CDR3 size: 13 residues. The chain's CDR3 is CASSEGQGTEAFF. The CDR3 DNA sequence: TGTGCCAGTAGTGAAGGGCAGGGGACTGAAGCTTTCTTT. The whole variable domain, remainder taken from reference TRBV19 and TRBJ1-1, is DGGITQSPKYLFRKEGQNVTLSCEQNLNHDAMYWYRQDPGQGLRLIYYSQIVNDFQKGDIAEGYSVSREKKESFPLTVTSAQKNPTAFYLCASSEGQGTEAFFGQGTRLTVV.

The CDR3 here is CASSPLTGGTDTQYF. The CDR3 nucleotides are TGTGCCAGCTCACCCTTGACAGGGGGCACAGATACGCAGTATTTT. V usage is TRBV18 and J usage is TRBJ2-3, with 8 nucleotides matching TRBD1. V was clipped by 3 bases and J by 1 base; unmatched bases: 3. The CDR3 is 15 amino acids. Germline V gene data show CDR1 as KGHSH and CDR2 as LQKENI.

The chain links TRBV2 to TRBJ2-7, with D perhaps TRBD1 (7 bases). V gave up 4 bases and J gave up 6 bases, with 28 bases separating them. The V gene's germline CDR1 is SNHLY and CDR2 FYNNEI. CDR3 length equals 18 residues. The CDR3 DNA follows: TGTGCCAGCAGTGCTAAGAGCCCAGGGGGGCAGGGTCCCTGCGAGCAGTACTTC. It yields the protein CASSAKSPGGQGPCEQYF.

The chain recombines TRBV2 with TRBJ2-7, with 9 positions matching TRBD1. This CDR3 contains 18 residues. Germline V gene lookup returns CDR1 SNHLY and CDR2 FYNNEI. V was clipped by 5 bases and J by 2 bases; unmatched bases: 16. CDR3 coding DNA: TGTGCCAGCAGTACCTCCGGGACAGGGATCTCGAGAGCCTACGAGCAGTACTTC. Amino acids: CASSTSGTGISRAYEQYF.

Only one count was recorded for this clone. This CDR3 reads CASSPTGQASPLHF. CDR3 DNA sequence: TGTGCCAGCAGTCCAACCGGACAGGCCTCACCCCTCCACTTT. The chain is built from TRBV2 and TRBJ1-6, with 7 positions matching TRBD1. V shed 5 bases, J shed 10 bases, and the junction held 8 bases outside the gene matches. The CDR3 totals 14 residues. Germline V gene sequence: CDR1 SNHLY, CDR2 FYNNEI.